This TCR beta chain was documented in a study of CD8+ T cells in alopecia areata. Notes on the study in general: Sequencing of scalp tissue also captures the resident alphabeta T cells of normal skin.

CDR3 length equals 13 residues. V dropped 3 bases and J dropped 7; count of bases not matched to a gene: 2. Germline V CDR1 and CDR2: SGHDT, YYEEEE. Treatment specified: oral pan-JAK inhibitor, 5-10 mg twice daily. For this clone: The antigen is undetermined.

cDNA prepared by RNA extraction and subsequent reverse transcription served as the template for sequencing. TCRdb's table, derived via immunoSEQ multiplex PCR, lists solely in-frame clones and lacks some. The sample consists of roughly 200,000 clones, 35% to 45% of them appearing once. The sample consisted of CD4+ T cells sorted from blood, taken around week 30, from a patient treated with tofacitinib. The origin of this receptor is a human donor with alopecia areata. V is TRBV5-6 and J is TRBJ2-1; 9 bases match TRBD1. The CDR3 protein is CASSWGTGNEQFF. The CDR3 DNA follows: TGTGCCAGCAGCTGGGGGACAGGGAATGAGCAGTTCTTC.